Shown below are 2 T cell receptor beta chains from a single sample sequenced in a study of T-cell reconstitution after alpha-beta-depleted transplantation in children. The library targeted TCRbeta and was prepared with unique molecular identifiers. TCRdb fed the PCR reads into MiXCR, producing one record per CDR3 protein. This sample carries 600,000 to 700,000 distinct CDR3 sequences, roughly 14% of them seen once, and the ten largest clones take about 0.77%. Sample: PBMCs, taken before TCRalphabeta/CD19-depleted stem cell transplant. All receptors derive from a girl aged 2-10 years with congenital amegakaryocytic thrombocytopenia, due to receive a stem cell transplant.

This clonotype showed up just a few times. The CDR3 sequence: CASGIVSTGVDEQYF. CDR3 bases: TGTGCCAGCGGTATCGTATCGACCGGAGTCGACGAGCAGTACTTC. This chain uses TRBV6-1 with TRBJ2-7; D gene unclear. Germline-derived CDR1 and CDR2 are MNHNS and SASEGT. The V end was cut by 8 bases, the J end by 5 bases, with 22 bases between. The CDR3 loop spans 15 amino acids.

This clonotype has only a few counts. The chain uses TRBV20-1 and TRBJ2-2; 13 nucleotides match TRBD2. V shed 0 bases, J shed 6 bases, and the junction held 10 bases outside the gene matches. The CDR3 spans 18 residues. CDR1 is DFQATT, CDR2 SNEGSKA, per germline (reference sequence). CDR3 protein: CSARDHTSGRAVPGELFF. CDR3 coding DNA: TGCAGTGCTAGAGATCATACTAGCGGGAGGGCCGTCCCCGGGGAGCTGTTTTTT.